The following is a T cell receptor (beta chain) sequence with its context. This specimen belongs to a study of blood T cell repertoires in COVID-19. In the study overall: The United States, Italy and Spain supplied acute and convalescent COVID-19 samples. T cells, B-cell-depleted T cells, or PBMCs provided the cDNA or gDNA that served as material.

Study processing details: The assay estimated nucleated cells by amplifying reference gene primers. Profiled with immunoSEQ multiplex PCR; TCRdb holds only in-frame clones, not every one. That table furnishes V, J and clone size, whereas the DNA furnished D and trimming. The table records 120,000 or so clones, over 65% of them present only once. Germline CDR1 reads DFQATT; CDR2 reads SNEGSKA (reference sequence). The CDR3 totals 14 residues. V lost 4 bases, J lost 3 bases, and 5 bases stayed unmatched. The V and J genes are TRBV20-1 and TRBJ2-4; 8 bases map to TRBD1. This TCR was recovered from a woman aged 80 or over with acute or convalescent COVID-19. Specimen: peripheral blood. Written as DNA, the CDR3 is TGCAGTGCTATTGAAACAGGGGGCAAAAACATTCAGTACTTC. It translates to CSAIETGGKNIQYF.